The rows below give T cell receptor beta chains drawn from one sample of a study of cytomegalovirus exposure and HLA in healthy donors. Sequenced by immunoSEQ multiplex PCR; TCRdb stores in-frame clones only, minus some. The data show 150,000 or so clones, under 90% seen once. The specimen was PBMCs. Source of these receptors: a man between 18 and 35 years old in good health and CMV-seronegative. Each CDR3 is given with its conserved first and last residue. The D gene is left open where the match is weak. A clone size is listed for some rows: how often the clone was seen (once, few, many), or a class if it is expanded.

V gene	D gene	clone size	J gene	CDR3 protein	CDR3 DNA
TRBV30	TRBD2	once	TRBJ2-5	CAWSVQRGGRETQYF	TGTGCCTGGAGTGTCCAGCGGGGGGGCCGTGAGACCCAGTACTTC
TRBV4-2	TRBD2	NA	TRBJ2-3	CASSQIAGGMDTQYF	TGTGCCAGCAGCCAAATAGCGGGGGGCATGGATACGCAGTATTTT
TRBV7-3	NA	few	TRBJ2-2	CASSSINTGELFF	TGTGCCAGCAGCTCAATCAACACCGGGGAGCTGTTTTTT
TRBV11-2	TRBD1	NA	TRBJ1-1	CASSDYRGKNTEAFF	TGTGCCAGCAGCGACTACAGGGGTAAGAACACTGAAGCTTTCTTT
TRBV4-2	TRBD2	few	TRBJ2-3	CASSWGLAGGPAPDTQYF	TGTGCCAGCAGCTGGGGACTAGCGGGGGGGCCTGCTCCAGATACGCAGTATTTT
TRBV11-2	TRBD2	NA	TRBJ2-1	CASSLRTSGRGEQFF	TGTGCCAGCAGCTTACGGACTAGCGGGAGGGGTGAGCAGTTCTTC
TRBV28	TRBD1	NA	TRBJ1-1	CASRLTGGAGNTEAFF	TGTGCCAGCAGGCTGACAGGGGGCGCGGGGAACACTGAAGCTTTCTTT
TRBV10-3	TRBD1	NA	TRBJ2-7	CAISTGGVYEQYF	TGTGCCATCAGTACAGGGGGCGTCTACGAGCAGTACTTC
TRBV27	NA	NA	TRBJ2-5	CASSYTGNQETQYF	TGTGCCAGCAGCTATACAGGGAACCAAGAGACCCAGTACTTC
TRBV5-5	TRBD2	NA	TRBJ2-3	CASSLVPAGGGDTQYF	TGTGCCAGCAGCTTGGTCCCAGCGGGAGGGGGGGATACGCAGTATTTT
TRBV5-1	TRBD1	NA	TRBJ2-7	CASSSGTARYEQYF	TGCGCCAGCAGTTCCGGGACAGCGCGCTACGAGCAGTACTTC
TRBV29-1	NA	NA	TRBJ1-2	CSVAPGHQRLNYGYTF	TGCAGCGTCGCTCCGGGACACCAAAGGCTTAACTATGGCTACACCTTC
TRBV7-9	NA	NA	TRBJ2-1	CASSLTTGEQFF	TGTGCCAGCAGCCTCACTACGGGTGAGCAGTTCTTC
TRBV9	NA	NA	TRBJ2-5	CASSVGGREETQYF	TGTGCCAGCAGCGTAGGGGGCAGGGAAGAGACCCAGTACTTC
TRBV18	NA	NA	TRBJ1-4	CASSQGAITNEKLFF	TGTGCCAGCTCACAAGGGGCGATAACTAATGAAAAACTGTTTTTT
TRBV7-8	NA	NA	TRBJ1-5	CATSFVPWQANQPQHF	TGTGCCACCAGCTTTGTACCATGGCAGGCCAATCAGCCCCAGCATTTT
TRBV28	TRBD1	NA	TRBJ1-1	CASKAGGTEAFF	TGTGCCAGCAAGGCAGGGGGGACTGAAGCTTTCTTT